Listed below are T cell receptor beta chains from one sample, sequenced in a study of T cell responses to AZD1222 COVID-19 vaccine. The protocol was immunoSEQ multiplex PCR, while the TCRdb copy is restricted to in-frame clones and leaves out a portion. The table has tens of thousands of clones, roughly 87% seen once; the top ten hold approximately 5.3%. The material sequenced was peripheral blood, taken 28 days after the second AZD1222 dose. The receptor source for this set is an adult who received the AZD1222 COVID-19 vaccine. Both conserved end residues are part of each CDR3. A D gene is named only where the DNA matches it firmly. For some rows the clone size is stated as once, few or many, or as a class when expanded; others skip it.

D gene,clone size,V gene,J gene,CDR3 length,CDR3 DNA,CDR3 protein
TRBD1,once,TRBV29-1,TRBJ2-1,12,TGCAGCGCCCAGCAGGGGGCGAATGAGCAGTTCTTC,CSAQQGANEQFF
NA,NA,TRBV10-3,TRBJ2-5,11,TGTGCCATCAGGGGCGGAGAGACCCAGTACTTC,CAIRGGETQYF
NA,NA,TRBV5-1,TRBJ1-3,15,TGCGCCAGCAGCTTGGACAGGGCAAATGGAAACACCATATATTTT,CASSLDRANGNTIYF
NA,NA,TRBV28,TRBJ2-1,15,TGTGCCAGCAGCGGCCCCACAGGGTCTTATAATGAGCAGTTCTTC,CASSGPTGSYNEQFF
NA,NA,TRBV7-9,TRBJ1-5,15,TGTGCCAGCTCATGGGGGGAGGATAGCAATCAGCCCCAGCATTTT,CASSWGEDSNQPQHF
TRBD1,NA,TRBV6-4,TRBJ2-5,15,TGTGCCAGCAGACCGACAGGGGGCTTTCAAGAGACCCAGTACTTC,CASRPTGGFQETQYF
NA,NA,TRBV5-1,TRBJ2-5,14,TGCGCCAGCAGCTTGGAGGGACGGCAAGAGACCCAGTACTTC,CASSLEGRQETQYF
TRBD1,NA,TRBV19,TRBJ2-1,16,TGTGCCAGTAGTGTAACAGGGGGCGGTGGCTACAATGAGCAGTTCTTC,CASSVTGGGGYNEQFF
NA,NA,TRBV27,TRBJ1-2,12,TGTGCCAGCAGTTCAGGGGCCTGGGGCTACACCTTC,CASSSGAWGYTF
TRBD1,NA,TRBV2,TRBJ1-5,16,TGTGCCAGCAGTGACCCGGGACAGGGGGGACATCAGCCCCAGCATTTT,CASSDPGQGGHQPQHF
NA,NA,TRBV24-1,TRBJ1-1,13,TGTGCCACCAGTGATGGACAAAACACTGAAGCTTTCTTT,CATSDGQNTEAFF
NA,once,TRBV3-1/TRBV3-2,TRBJ2-3,16,TGTGCCAGCAGCCAAGAACCTAAACTCCCCACAGATACGCAGTATTTT,CASSQEPKLPTDTQYF
NA,NA,TRBV7-9,TRBJ2-5,14,TGTGCCAGCAGCTTAAATGGGCTTCGGGAGACCCAGTACTTC,CASSLNGLRETQYF
TRBD2,NA,TRBV9,TRBJ2-3,14,TGTGCCAGCAGCGTTCGACTAGCTTCATATACGCAGTATTTT,CASSVRLASYTQYF
NA,NA,TRBV12-3/TRBV12-4,TRBJ1-2,12,TGTGCCAGCAGCCGTCAACGATATGGCTACACCTTC,CASSRQRYGYTF
NA,NA,TRBV13,TRBJ2-1,11,TGTGCCAGCAGCCCCCTAGATGAGCAGTTCTTC,CASSPLDEQFF
NA,NA,TRBV4-3,TRBJ2-3,16,TGCGCCAGCAGCCAAGGGTGGGGGTTGAGGGCAGATACGCAGTATTTT,CASSQGWGLRADTQYF
TRBD2,once,TRBV19,TRBJ2-1,15,TGTGCCAGTAGTATACCGGGGAGGGCCTACAATGAGCAGTTCTTC,CASSIPGRAYNEQFF
TRBD1,NA,TRBV18,TRBJ2-5,16,TGTGCCAGCTCATCAGCACAGGGGGCGCTTAGAGAGACCCAGTACTTC,CASSSAQGALRETQYF
NA,NA,TRBV27,TRBJ2-5,15,TGTGCCAGCAGTTCTGGTTTGTCTCGTATGGAGACCCAGTACTTC,CASSSGLSRMETQYF
NA,NA,TRBV5-6,TRBJ2-5,14,TGTGCCAGCAGCTTGGGGACACGCCAAGAGACCCAGTACTTC,CASSLGTRQETQYF
TRBD1,NA,TRBV7-2,TRBJ1-2,14,TGTGCCAGCAGCATTGGACAGGACTTTTATGGCTACACCTTC,CASSIGQDFYGYTF
NA,NA,TRBV5-4,TRBJ1-3,14,TGTGCCAGCAGCTTGGCGGGGTCTGGAAACACCATATATTTT,CASSLAGSGNTIYF
NA,NA,TRBV7-6,TRBJ1-6,18,TGTGCCAGCAGCTCCGCCGGCCCCTTCGATGCCTCTAATTCACCCCTCCACTTT,CASSSAGPFDASNSPLHF
NA,NA,TRBV7-6,TRBJ1-3,14,TGTGCCAGCAGCCGAGTCAGCTCTGGAAACACCATATATTTT,CASSRVSSGNTIYF
TRBD1,once,TRBV7-9,TRBJ2-5,16,TGTGCCAGCAGCTCCCTTCCAACAGGGGGCCGAGAGACCCAGTACTTC,CASSSLPTGGRETQYF
NA,NA,TRBV11-1,TRBJ1-3,13,TGTGCCAGCAGACAGGGAAGAGGAAACACCATATATTTT,CASRQGRGNTIYF
NA,NA,TRBV4-2,TRBJ2-4,15,TGTGCCAGCAGCCAAGTTATCACTTCCAAAAACATTCAGTACTTC,CASSQVITSKNIQYF
TRBD1,once,TRBV6-5,TRBJ1-2,14,TGTGCCAGCATAGGACAGGGGTTCTACTATGGCTACACCTTC,CASIGQGFYYGYTF
NA,NA,TRBV2,TRBJ1-2,12,TGTGCCACCTCAGGATCCGGACGGGGCTACACCTTC,CATSGSGRGYTF
NA,NA,TRBV3-1/TRBV3-2,TRBJ1-4,16,TGTGCCAGCCCTTTAGGGCCACCCGCAACTAATGAAAAACTGTTTTTT,CASPLGPPATNEKLFF
TRBD1,NA,TRBV10-3,TRBJ2-7,13,TGTGCCATCAGTGGAGGGGACAGCTACGAGCAGTACTTC,CAISGGDSYEQYF
NA,NA,TRBV19,TRBJ2-2,14,TGTGCCAGTAGGGAGGGGGGCGCACCCGGGGAGCTGTTTTTT,CASREGGAPGELFF
NA,NA,TRBV5-4,TRBJ2-6,13,TGTGCCAGCAGCTATCATGGGGCCAACGTCCTGACTTTC,CASSYHGANVLTF
NA,NA,TRBV7-8,TRBJ1-3,15,TGTGCCAGCAGCTTAGCAGGGGCGCCTGGAAACACCATATATTTT,CASSLAGAPGNTIYF
NA,NA,TRBV7-2,TRBJ2-5,14,TGTGCCAGCAGCTTAATACCAGAAGAGGAGACCCAGTACTTC,CASSLIPEEETQYF
TRBD1,NA,TRBV6-2/TRBV6-3,TRBJ2-7,17,TGTGCCAGCAGTGTCGGACAGGCTGCTACTCTTTTAGGGGAGCAGTACTTC,CASSVGQAATLLGEQYF
NA,NA,TRBV7-5,TRBJ1-3,15,TGTGCCAGAAGCATGGGACAGTTCTCTGGAAACACCATATATTTT,CARSMGQFSGNTIYF
NA,few,TRBV7-3,TRBJ1-2,13,TGTGCCAGCACCCAGGACGCAAACTATGGCTACACCTTC,CASTQDANYGYTF
NA,NA,TRBV3-1/TRBV3-2,TRBJ1-5,15,TGTGCCAGCAGCCAACGAGGGGGTCGGGAGCAGCCCCAGCATTTT,CASSQRGGREQPQHF
TRBD1,few,TRBV6-5,TRBJ1-5,15,TGTGCCAGCAATCCGGGACAGGGCGGAGTTTCGGCCCAGCATTTT,CASNPGQGGVSAQHF
NA,few,TRBV9,TRBJ1-4,14,TGTGCCAGCAGCGGGGGGCGGAGGGATGAAAAACTGTTTTTT,CASSGGRRDEKLFF
TRBD2,NA,TRBV3-1/TRBV3-2,TRBJ2-7,16,TGTGCCAGCAGCCAAGGTTGGCGGGGGTCTAACTACGAGCAGTACTTC,CASSQGWRGSNYEQYF
NA,NA,TRBV7-3,TRBJ2-1,14,TGTGCCAGCAGCTTATCAAGGGCTACCGCTGAGCAGTTCTTC,CASSLSRATAEQFF